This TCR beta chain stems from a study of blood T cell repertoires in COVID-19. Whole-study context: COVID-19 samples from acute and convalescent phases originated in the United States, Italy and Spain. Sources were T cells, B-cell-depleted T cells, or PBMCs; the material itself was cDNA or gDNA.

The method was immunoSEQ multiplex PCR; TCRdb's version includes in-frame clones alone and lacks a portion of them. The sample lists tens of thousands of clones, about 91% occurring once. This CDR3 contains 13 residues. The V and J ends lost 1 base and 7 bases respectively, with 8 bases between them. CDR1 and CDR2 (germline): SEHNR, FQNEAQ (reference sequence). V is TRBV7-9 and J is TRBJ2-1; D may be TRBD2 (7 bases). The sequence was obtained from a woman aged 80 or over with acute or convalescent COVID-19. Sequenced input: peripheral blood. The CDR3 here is CASSLEGGNEQFF. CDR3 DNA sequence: TGTGCCAGCAGCTTAGAGGGGGGGAATGAGCAGTTCTTC.